The 10 T cell receptor beta chains below all came from one sample that was sequenced in a study of CD4+ T cells in melanoma. Libraries were prepared by immunoSEQ multiplex PCR; TCRdb keeps only in-frame clonotypes and omits some of them. The table records about 50,000 clones, roughly nine tenths of them present only once. The sequenced material came from peripheral blood. These receptors all stem from a human donor with melanoma.

There are a few counts of this clone. The V call is TRBV2, the J call TRBJ2-7; 8 bases match TRBD1. Trimming cost V 6 bases and J 2 bases; bases outside gene matches: 9. The CDR3 has 15 amino acids. The V gene's germline CDR1 is SNHLY and CDR2 FYNNEI. CDR3 nucleotides: TGTGCCAGCAGACCTCGACAGGGGCCCACCTACGAGCAGTACTTC. It yields the protein CASRPRQGPTYEQYF.

The V call is TRBV2, the J call TRBJ1-1; TRBD1 might be the D (6 bases). The CDR3 is 12 amino acids. CDR1 is SNHLY and CDR2 is FYNNEI in the germline V gene. Trimming cost V 6 bases and J 4 bases, with 9 bases left between them. CDR3 DNA: TGTGCCAGCAGGGAGGACAGCACTGAAGCTTTCTTT. Translating gives CASREDSTEAFF.

CDR3 sequence reads: CASPGVFGEQFF. The DNA for the CDR3 is TGTGCCAGCCCCGGGGTTTTCGGTGAGCAGTTCTTC. The chain recombines TRBV2 with TRBJ2-1; TRBD2 is a possible D gene (5 bases). Trimming left V 8 bases short and J 9 bases short, with 14 bases between. Germline-derived CDR1 and CDR2 are SNHLY and FYNNEI. CDR3 length: 12 amino acids.

The chain recombines TRBV27 with TRBJ2-7; no reliable D call. Deletions cut 5 bases from V and 0 bases from J, with 2 bases between. Looked up from germline, CDR1 is MNHEY and CDR2 is SMNVEV (reference sequence). The CDR3 spans 11 residues. CDR3 in DNA: TGTGCCAGCAGTAGCTCCTACGAGCAGTACTTC. Protein product: CASSSSYEQYF.

The count of this clone is one. The chain carries TRBV7-2 and TRBJ2-1; 9 nucleotides agree with TRBD2. Per the germline V gene, CDR1 is SGHTA and CDR2 is FQGNSA. CDR3 length equals 16 residues. Trimming removed 6 bases from V and 2 bases from J; junction bases left unmatched: 8. The CDR3: CASRRPSSGAYNEQFF. The CDR3 DNA is TGTGCCAGCAGGCGTCCGTCTAGCGGGGCCTACAATGAGCAGTTCTTC. Complete variable domain (other parts from reference TRBV7-2 and TRBJ2-1): GAGVSQSPSNKVTEKGKDVELRCDPISGHTALYWYRQSLGQGLEFLIYFQGNSAPDKSGLPSDRFSAERTGGSVSTLTIQRTQQEDSAVYLCASRRPSSGAYNEQFFGPGTRLTVL.

V and J are TRBV4-3 and TRBJ1-2; D may be TRBD1 (5 bases). Trimming removed 0 bases at V and 4 bases at J, with 12 bases between. CDR3 length: 15 amino acids. Germline lookup yields CDR1 LGHNA and CDR2 YSLEER. CDR3 nucleotides: TGCGCCAGCAGCCAAGATTTGCAGAGGGGCTATGGCTACACCTTC. Translation: CASSQDLQRGYGYTF.

V is TRBV30 and J is TRBJ2-1; unclear D gene. V dropped 0 bases and J dropped 0 bases, with 6 bases sitting between them. CDR3 length: 14 residues. Germline V gene data show CDR1 as GTSNPN and CDR2 as SVGIG (reference sequence). CDR3 nucleotide sequence: TGTGCCTGGAGTGTACTAAGCTCCTACAATGAGCAGTTCTTC. Amino acid sequence: CAWSVLSSYNEQFF.

The sample holds one count of this clone. This sequence joins TRBV13 and TRBJ1-6; TRBD1 matches 8 bases. Germline CDR1 is PRHDT and CDR2 is FYEKMQ (reference sequence). The CDR3 extends over 14 amino acids. The V and J ends lost 3 bases and 8 bases, in that order; junction bases with no gene match: 3. The CDR3 sequence is CASSFQGAYSPLHF. The CDR3 DNA follows: TGTGCCAGCAGCTTTCAGGGGGCTTATTCACCCCTCCACTTT.

CDR3 coding DNA: TGTGCCAGTAGTATAGTTGAGGGGGGTATAGCTAATCAGCCCCAGCATTTT. This translates into CASSIVEGGIANQPQHF. The chain is built from TRBV19 and TRBJ1-5; D is perhaps TRBD1 (6 bases). This CDR3 comprises 17 residues. Germline V gene lookup returns CDR1 LNHDA and CDR2 SQIVND (reference sequence). V lost 1 base to trimming and J lost 4 bases, with 17 bases between them.

A few counts support this clone. The chain combines TRBV7-9 with TRBJ2-1; 9 nucleotides line up with TRBD2. V trimming: 5 bases; J trimming: 10 bases; junction bases outside the gene matches: 3. The germline gives CDR1 SEHNR, CDR2 FQNEAQ (reference sequence). The CDR3 covers 12 residues. In nucleotides, the CDR3 is TGTGCCAGCAGCCAGAGCGGGAGGGAGCAGTTCTTC. Its translation: CASSQSGREQFF.